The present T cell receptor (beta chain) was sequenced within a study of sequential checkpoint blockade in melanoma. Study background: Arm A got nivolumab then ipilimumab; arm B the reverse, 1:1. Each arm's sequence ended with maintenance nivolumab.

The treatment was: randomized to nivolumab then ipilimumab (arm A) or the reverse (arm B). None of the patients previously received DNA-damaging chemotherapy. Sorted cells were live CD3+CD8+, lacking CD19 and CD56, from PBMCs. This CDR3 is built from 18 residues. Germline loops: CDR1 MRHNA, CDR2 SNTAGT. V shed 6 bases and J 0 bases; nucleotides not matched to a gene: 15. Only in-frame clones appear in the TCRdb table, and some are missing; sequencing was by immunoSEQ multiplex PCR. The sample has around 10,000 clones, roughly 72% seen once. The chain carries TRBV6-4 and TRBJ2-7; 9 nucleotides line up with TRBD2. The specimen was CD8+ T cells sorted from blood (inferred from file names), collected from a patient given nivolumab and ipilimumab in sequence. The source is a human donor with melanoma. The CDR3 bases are TGTGCCAGCAGCCCCCCTGACTGCAGCGGGAGGACCTCCTACGAGCAGTACTTC. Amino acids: CASSPPDCSGRTSYEQYF.